This TCR beta chain was obtained from a study of OX40 agonist ivuxolimab in advanced cancers. The wider study: Every 2 weeks, ivuxolimab was infused into the patients intravenously at between 0.01 and 10 mg/kg. Those enrolled were approximately 83% male, with a mean age of around 60 years and ages from roughly 20 to 85. Cancers in dose escalation were hepatocellular, melanoma, renal cell and head and neck. Study conclusions and caveats: Fewer expanded clones were found on average in CD4+ than in CD8+ T cells.

The CDR3 has 14 amino acids. Germline V lookup: CDR1 SGHRS, CDR2 YFSETQ. V trimming: 10 bases; J trimming: 9 bases; junction bases outside the gene matches: 11. The data were produced by immunoSEQ multiplex PCR, yet TCRdb's version contains in-frame clones alone and is incomplete. The sample includes some 57,000 clones, 75% to 90% of them seen just once. On this clone: Its antigen remains unidentified.

The source of this sequence is an adult with an advanced solid tumor such as melanoma, head and neck, liver or kidney cancer. The sequencing used CD4+ or CD8+ T cells sorted from blood, collected in a trial of the OX40 agonist ivuxolimab. The rearrangement joins TRBV5-1 to TRBJ2-1; 12 positions agree with TRBD2. The CDR3: CASGGTSGRPEQFF. The CDR3 DNA sequence: TGCGCCTCGGGGGGTACTAGCGGGAGGCCTGAGCAGTTCTTC.